This T cell receptor (beta chain) was recovered during a study of monozygotic twins with inflammatory bowel disease. A note on this clonotype: The antigen is unknown.

Notes on the study in general: Versus healthy twins, IBD patients showed fewer clonotypes shared with others, especially with disease activity. Between concordant and discordant twins, repertoire similarity failed to differ, a result that limited power may explain.

A total RNA quantity of 3500 ng went into each TCR library. The UMIs carried a 6-nucleotide sample barcode, and they were added by template switching. TCRdb re-called the 5' RACE reads, yielding one record per CDR3 amino acid sequence without DNA. This sample carries 160,000 or so distinct CDR3 sequences, with about 2.4% going to the ten biggest clones. CDR1 is DFQATT and CDR2 is SNEGSKA in the germline V gene (reference sequence). This CDR3 contains 14 residues. The chain combines TRBV20-1 with TRBJ2-1. This clonotype was sampled from a human donor with ulcerative colitis or Crohn's disease, or a healthy co-twin of an affected twin (not recorded which). The specimen sequenced was blood. The CDR3 loop is CSARGPSSYNEQFF.